The rows below give T cell receptor beta chains drawn from one sample of a study of blood T cells in healthy people across ages. TCRdb re-called the 5' RACE reads with MiXCR, one entry per CDR3 protein. In the table there are more than 800,000 distinct CDR3 sequences, 25% to 35% of which are singletons. Sample: blood. Every receptor here comes from a woman of 80 years or more in good health. CDR3s include the opening cysteine and the closing phenylalanine or tryptophan. D genes are given only for firm matches. Only part of the rows carry a size: once, few, many, or a class if the clone is expanded.

d_call	v_call	clone_size	cdr3_length	j_call	cdr3_aa	cdr3_nt
TRBD1	TRBV10-3	many	15	TRBJ1-2	CAISDGDRVPPGYTF	TGTGCCATCAGTGACGGGGACAGGGTACCACCTGGCTACACCTTC
TRBD2	TRBV10-3	NA	16	TRBJ2-5	CAISVQEGIQRDEQYF	TGTGCCATCAGTGTCCAGGAGGGAATACAGCGGGATGAGCAGTACTTC
TRBD2	TRBV7-2	many	13	TRBJ2-5	CASSRGETETQYF	TGTGCCAGCAGCCGGGGGGAGACGGAGACCCAGTACTTC
NA	TRBV28	few	16	TRBJ1-3	CASSILSISSGNTIYF	TGTGCCAGCAGTATTCTAAGCATAAGCTCTGGAAACACCATATATTTT
TRBD2	TRBV7-9	many	18	TRBJ2-3	CASSTPGLAGGPSNTQYF	TGTGCCAGCAGTACACCGGGACTAGCGGGGGGGCCCTCTAATACGCAGTATTTT
NA	TRBV11-1	NA	14	TRBJ2-1	CASSLMTRRNEQFF	TGTGCCAGCAGCTTAATGACTCGACGCAATGAGCAGTTCTTC
NA	TRBV28	many	14	TRBJ2-4	CASRPQGTKNIQYF	TGTGCCAGCAGGCCACAGGGAACCAAAAACATTCAGTACTTC
NA	TRBV4-2	NA	15	TRBJ2-7	CASKGRPGNSYEQYF	TGTGCCAGCAAGGGCCGCCCCGGGAACTCCTACGAGCAGTACTTC
NA	TRBV10-3	many	14	TRBJ2-7	CAISEFGQSYEQYF	TGTGCCATCAGTGAGTTTGGCCAGTCCTACGAGCAGTACTTC
TRBD1	TRBV20-1	many	12	TRBJ2-5	CSGQGREETQYF	TGCAGTGGACAGGGTCGGGAAGAGACCCAGTACTTC
NA	TRBV5-1	NA	14	TRBJ2-3	CASKSPGLTDTQYF	TGCGCCAGCAAGTCCCCCGGGCTAACAGATACGCAGTATTTT
NA	TRBV4-1	few	17	TRBJ2-5	CASSPRRATGNQETQYF	TGCGCCAGCAGTCCAAGGAGAGCCACGGGAAACCAAGAGACCCAGTACTTC
TRBD1	TRBV4-3	NA	15	TRBJ2-7	CASSLGQGSSNEQYF	TGCGCCAGCAGCCTGGGACAGGGGTCCTCCAATGAGCAGTACTTC
NA	TRBV19	NA	13	TRBJ2-5	CASSTQTQETQYF	TGTGCCAGTAGTACGCAGACCCAAGAGACCCAGTACTTC
NA	TRBV12-3/TRBV12-4	once	15	TRBJ1-2	CVSSLGRQMTNGYTF	TGTGTCAGCTCTCTCGGCCGCCAGATGACTAACGGCTACACCTTC
TRBD1	TRBV4-3	many	16	TRBJ1-1	CASSHANRGRVAEAFF	TGCGCCAGCAGCCATGCGAACAGGGGGCGGGTTGCTGAAGCTTTCTTT
NA	TRBV11-2	NA	15	TRBJ1-2	CASSLGYLRGNGYTF	TGTGCCAGCAGCCTGGGGTACCTCAGGGGAAATGGCTACACCTTC
TRBD1	TRBV6-2/TRBV6-3	few	16	TRBJ2-3	CASSRRTGGWTGTQYF	TGTGCCAGCAGCCGAAGGACAGGGGGCTGGACAGGTACGCAGTATTTT
TRBD1	TRBV10-3	many	12	TRBJ2-7	CAIRGDSHEQYF	TGTGCCATCAGGGGGGACAGCCACGAGCAGTACTTC
NA	TRBV7-2	NA	15	TRBJ1-5	CASSLDLQGGRPQHF	TGTGCCAGCAGCTTAGATCTGCAGGGAGGTAGGCCCCAGCATTTT
NA	TRBV6-2/TRBV6-3	once	11	TRBJ2-7	CASSRACEQYF	TGTGCCAGCAGTCGTGCCTGCGAGCAGTACTTC
TRBD2	TRBV2	few	14	TRBJ2-5	CASREGLAGETQYF	TGTGCCAGCAGGGAGGGACTAGCGGGAGAGACCCAGTACTTC
NA	TRBV9	many	13	TRBJ2-3	CASSVGAGNTQYF	TGTGCCAGCAGCGTAGGTGCTGGAAATACGCAGTATTTT
NA	TRBV7-9	many	14	TRBJ2-3	CASSLKDRTDTQYF	TGTGCCAGCAGCTTAAAGGACCGCACAGATACGCAGTATTTT
NA	TRBV20-1	few	15	TRBJ1-4	CSARSTQWVREKLFF	TGCAGTGCTAGATCCACGCAATGGGTGAGGGAAAAACTGTTTTTT
NA	TRBV5-1	NA	13	TRBJ2-5	CATRTGVQETQYF	TGCGCCACCCGAACGGGGGTCCAGGAGACCCAGTACTTC